This TCR beta chain was sequenced during a study of vaccination and CD4 T cells after COVID-19. Across the study: Recovered patients in the cohort numbered six men and four women, two of them Hispanic. The peptides that stimulated the cells were overlapping spike peptides from SARS-CoV-2, HCoV-NL63, HCoV-OC43 and HCoV-229E. Findings and limits, study-wide: The authors identified 304 of 307 vaccine-specific clones in convalescent patients as spike mono-reactive. Investigators enrolled relatively few convalescent patients and included no early post-infection timepoints.

This clonotype was counted only a few times. Its antigen is unidentified. Cultured CD4+ T cells had their DNA profiled by the Oncomine TCR Beta short-read assay. TCRdb recomputed calls from the PCR reads with MiXCR, one row per CDR3 protein. The sample has about 7,400 distinct CDR3 sequences, approximately 37% seen once. Treatment described: roughly ten-day PBMC culture with coronavirus spike peptide pools or control peptides (ViraFEST assay). Those CD4+ T cells from the unexposed donor predate the COVID-19 pandemic (2011-2018). V lost 6 bases, J lost 2 bases, and 9 bases lay in between. CDR1 and CDR2 (germline): SGHTA, FQGNSA. The CDR3 covers 13 residues.

The receptor was isolated from a human donor in good health. The sample comprised CD4+ T cells from blood, cultured in vitro. V gene TRBV7-2 combines with J gene TRBJ2-3; D gene unclear. The CDR3 DNA reads as TGTGCCAGCAGAAAGCCCCTCACAGATACGCAGTATTTT. This encodes CASRKPLTDTQYF. The full variable domain, in which reference TRBV7-2 and TRBJ2-3 provide the parts outside the CDR3, is GAGVSQSPSNKVTEKGKDVELRCDPISGHTALYWYRQSLGQGLEFLIYFQGNSAPDKSGLPSDRFSAERTGGSVSTLTIQRTQQEDSAVYLCASRKPLTDTQYFGPGTRLTVL.